One and the same sample provided the 4 T cell receptor beta chains below, sequenced in a study of blood T cell repertoires in COVID-19. The assay was immunoSEQ multiplex PCR, and TCRdb's table has in-frame clones only and misses some. The table lists 150,000 to 200,000 clones, roughly 80% of them singletons. The sequenced sample was peripheral blood. All receptors derive from a man aged 55 to 70 with acute or convalescent COVID-19.

The chain carries TRBV5-4 and TRBJ1-1; D is uncertain. Germline CDR1 and CDR2: SGHNT and YYREEE (reference sequence). The germline V and J ends were trimmed by 3 bases and 3 bases, with 9 bases remaining between them. The CDR3 extends over 13 amino acids. The CDR3 here is CASSSQRDTEAFF. The CDR3 DNA sequence: TGTGCCAGCAGCTCCCAGAGGGACACTGAAGCTTTCTTT.

V gene TRBV4-2 combines with J gene TRBJ2-1, with 9 bases identical to TRBD2. J was trimmed by 6 bases and V by 0 bases; bases with no gene match: 6. Germline values: CDR1 LGHNA, CDR2 YNFKEQ. This CDR3 comprises 16 residues. The CDR3 DNA follows: TGTGCCAGCAGCCAAGATTTAACTAGCGGGTTCAATGAGCAGTTCTTC. Translating it yields CASSQDLTSGFNEQFF.

The rearrangement uses TRBV12-5 and TRBJ1-3; D may be TRBD1 (6 bases). The length of the CDR3 is 14 residues. V lost 6 bases and J lost 4, with 13 bases in between. Looked up from germline, CDR1 is LGHNT and CDR2 is FRNRAP. CDR3 sequence: CASGVGTTGNTIYF. The CDR3 region has the DNA TGTGCTAGTGGCGTTGGGACAACGGGAAACACCATATATTTT.

This clone was seen only once. This chain connects TRBV2 to TRBJ1-1, with 7 bases fitting TRBD1. This CDR3 comprises 14 residues. Looked up from germline, CDR1 is SNHLY and CDR2 is FYNNEI. J gave up 4 bases and V 9 bases, and 11 bases lay outside the gene matches. CDR3 DNA sequence: TGTGCCAGTATAGAGGACAGGTGGGGCACTGAAGCTTTCTTT. It yields the protein CASIEDRWGTEAFF. Full variable domain (rest looked up from reference TRBV2 and TRBJ1-1): EPEVTQTPSHQVTQMGQEVILRCVPISNHLYFYWYRQILGQKVEFLVSFYNNEISEKSEIFDDQFSVERPDGSNFTLKIRSTKLEDSAMYFCASIEDRWGTEAFFGQGTRLTVV.